There are a few counts of the clone carrying this T cell receptor (beta chain). The antigen remains undetermined. Sampling times: baseline, cycle 4 day 1, cycle 7 day 1. The data stem from a study of OX40 agonist ivuxolimab in advanced cancers. Looking at the study overall: Patients' therapy was ivuxolimab, an antibody that acts as an agonist of OX40 (CD134). Findings and limits, study-wide: Relatively little clonal expansion, among the lowest observed, appeared in partial responders at 0.1-3.0 mg/kg.

This CDR3 spans 17 amino acids. V lost 5 bases and J 11 bases, leaving 28 bases between the germline ends. Looked up from germline, CDR1 is SEHNR and CDR2 is FQNEAQ (reference sequence). Clones were sequenced by immunoSEQ multiplex PCR, and TCRdb holds only the in-frame ones, with some missing. The data contain about 7,300 clones, around 85% of them seen just once; the ten biggest clones take up more than 60%. The rearrangement links TRBV7-9 to TRBJ2-1; the D gene is possibly TRBD2 (6 bases). Material: CD4+ or CD8+ T cells sorted from blood, obtained in a trial of the OX40 agonist ivuxolimab. The receptor was derived from an adult with an advanced solid tumor such as melanoma, head and neck, liver or kidney cancer. CDR3 residues: CASSRTEGHIAPHKQFF. CDR3 DNA sequence: TGTGCCAGCAGCCGAACGGAGGGGCATATTGCCCCCCATAAGCAGTTCTTC.